This TCR beta chain was sequenced during a study of blood T cell repertoires in COVID-19. On the study more broadly: The United States, Italy and Spain provided the acute and convalescent COVID-19 samples. Sources were T cells, B-cell-depleted T cells, or PBMCs; the material itself was cDNA or gDNA.

This clone was seen a single time. Original handling: It was from reference gene primer amplification that nucleated cell counts were estimated. Produced via immunoSEQ multiplex PCR; TCRdb's table is partial and in-frame only. That table furnishes V, J and clone size, whereas the DNA furnished D and trimming. The sample shows around 260,000 clones, about 89% of them seen only once. The CDR3 totals 16 residues. V lost 6 bases and J 0 bases, leaving 18 bases between the germline ends. CDR1 and CDR2 from the germline V gene are DFQATT and SNEGSKA (reference sequence). The sequencing input was peripheral blood. The sequence came from a man aged 25-40 years with acute or convalescent COVID-19. The chain is built from TRBV20-1 and TRBJ2-4; a possible D gene is TRBD2 (6 bases). The CDR3 here is CSASLGGRRAKNIQYF. The CDR3 region has the DNA TGCAGTGCAAGTCTGGGGGGACGGAGAGCCAAAAACATTCAGTACTTC.